The rows below give T cell receptor beta chains drawn from one sample of a study of regulatory T cells in long-lasting Graves disease. TCRdb re-derived calls from the multiplex PCR reads in MiXCR, one entry per CDR3 protein. The sample lists nearly 350,000 distinct CDR3 sequences, roughly a fifth occurring once. The sequences come from peripheral blood mononuclear cells (PBMCs), collected when the disease was refractory, from a patient treated with antithyroid drugs. The receptors were gathered from a female donor with Graves disease. Both conserved end residues are part of each CDR3. The D gene is left open where the match is weak. Where a row states a size, it is once, few, many or the class of an expanded clone; other rows omit it.

v_call: TRBV6-1; j_call: TRBJ1-4; d_call: NA; clone_size: many; cdr3_aa: CASRRLTNEKLFF; cdr3_nt: TGTGCCAGCCGCAGGTTGACTAATGAAAAACTGTTTTTT
v_call: TRBV10-3; j_call: TRBJ1-5; d_call: NA; clone_size: many; cdr3_aa: CAISSEPPGSNQPQHF; cdr3_nt: TGTGCCATCAGCTCTGAACCCCCGGGAAGCAATCAGCCCCAGCATTTT
v_call: TRBV7-9; j_call: TRBJ1-2; d_call: TRBD1; clone_size: few; cdr3_aa: CASSLDGTVVNYGYTF; cdr3_nt: TGTGCCAGCAGCTTAGATGGGACAGTGGTTAACTATGGCTACACCTTC
v_call: TRBV28; j_call: TRBJ1-3; d_call: TRBD1; clone_size: few; cdr3_aa: CASSPQGAPGNTIYF; cdr3_nt: TGTGCCAGCAGTCCTCAGGGGGCCCCTGGAAACACCATATATTTT
v_call: TRBV5-1; j_call: TRBJ2-7; d_call: TRBD1; clone_size: NA; cdr3_aa: CASSLAGDRAAEQYF; cdr3_nt: TGCGCCAGCAGCTTGGCCGGGGACAGGGCGGCCGAGCAGTACTTC
v_call: TRBV3-1; j_call: TRBJ2-5; d_call: TRBD1; clone_size: many; cdr3_aa: CASPQTGSHETQYF; cdr3_nt: TGTGCCAGCCCCCAGACAGGGAGTCATGAGACCCAGTACTTC
v_call: TRBV28; j_call: TRBJ2-7; d_call: TRBD2; clone_size: many; cdr3_aa: CASPSTSGHQRGSYEQYF; cdr3_nt: TGTGCCAGCCCCTCGACTAGCGGCCATCAGAGAGGCTCCTACGAGCAGTACTTC
v_call: TRBV4-1; j_call: TRBJ1-1; d_call: NA; clone_size: few; cdr3_aa: CASSQALQGGYTEAFF; cdr3_nt: TGCGCCAGCAGCCAAGCGTTACAGGGAGGTTACACTGAAGCTTTCTTT
v_call: TRBV6-5; j_call: TRBJ1-2; d_call: NA; clone_size: NA; cdr3_aa: CASSYSTEGSDYTF; cdr3_nt: TGTGCCAGCAGTTACTCGACAGAGGGGAGTGACTACACCTTC
v_call: TRBV29-1; j_call: TRBJ1-1; d_call: TRBD1; clone_size: NA; cdr3_aa: CSVWTGGRNTEAFF; cdr3_nt: TGCAGCGTCTGGACAGGGGGAAGAAACACTGAAGCTTTCTTT
v_call: TRBV11-3; j_call: TRBJ2-1; d_call: NA; clone_size: NA; cdr3_aa: CASSLERGKQFF; cdr3_nt: TGTGCCAGCAGCTTAGAGCGGGGTAAGCAGTTCTTC
v_call: TRBV6-2/TRBV6-3; j_call: TRBJ2-4; d_call: TRBD1; clone_size: NA; cdr3_aa: CASSTGTGTRNIQYF; cdr3_nt: TGTGCCAGCAGTACCGGGACAGGAACTCGAAACATTCAGTACTTC
v_call: TRBV29-1; j_call: TRBJ1-1; d_call: NA; clone_size: few; cdr3_aa: CSVEAVKGSIILLQNTEAFF; cdr3_nt: TGCAGCGTTGAAGCGGTCAAGGGGTCCATTATATTACTGCAGAACACTGAAGCTTTCTTT
v_call: TRBV9; j_call: TRBJ1-4; d_call: TRBD1; clone_size: many; cdr3_aa: CASSPDGTGWEKLFF; cdr3_nt: TGTGCCAGCAGCCCTGACGGGACAGGGTGGGAAAAACTGTTTTTT
v_call: TRBV20-1; j_call: TRBJ2-2; d_call: TRBD1; clone_size: many; cdr3_aa: CSAGDRANTGELFF; cdr3_nt: TGCAGTGCTGGGGACAGGGCGAACACCGGGGAGCTGTTTTTT
v_call: TRBV7-9; j_call: TRBJ2-7; d_call: NA; clone_size: many; cdr3_aa: CASSLVLPRTYEQYF; cdr3_nt: TGTGCCAGCAGCTTAGTCCTACCCCGAACCTACGAGCAGTACTTC
v_call: TRBV6-1; j_call: TRBJ1-1; d_call: NA; clone_size: NA; cdr3_aa: CASTPSWGTEAFF; cdr3_nt: TGTGCCAGCACCCCATCGTGGGGCACTGAAGCTTTCTTT
v_call: TRBV2; j_call: TRBJ1-1; d_call: NA; clone_size: NA; cdr3_aa: CASSLRVGDTEAFF; cdr3_nt: TGTGCCAGCAGCTTGAGGGTGGGCGACACTGAAGCTTTCTTT
v_call: TRBV7-9; j_call: TRBJ1-2; d_call: NA; clone_size: many; cdr3_aa: CASSGTAYGYTF; cdr3_nt: TGTGCCAGCAGCGGGACGGCCTATGGCTACACCTTC
v_call: TRBV3-1; j_call: TRBJ1-1; d_call: NA; clone_size: many; cdr3_aa: CASAPSRDTEAFF; cdr3_nt: TGTGCCAGCGCACCGAGCAGGGACACTGAAGCTTTCTTT
v_call: TRBV6-1; j_call: TRBJ2-5; d_call: NA; clone_size: NA; cdr3_aa: CASSKNLRAQETQYF; cdr3_nt: TGTGCCAGCAGCAAGAATCTAAGAGCGCAAGAGACCCAGTACTTC
v_call: TRBV12-3/TRBV12-4; j_call: TRBJ1-2; d_call: TRBD1; clone_size: many; cdr3_aa: CASSLGQGGYTF; cdr3_nt: TGTGCCAGCAGTTTAGGACAGGGAGGCTACACCTTC
v_call: TRBV6-1; j_call: TRBJ2-7; d_call: NA; clone_size: NA; cdr3_aa: CASSEGQGILEYF; cdr3_nt: TGTGCCAGCAGTGAAGGCCAAGGGATACTTGAGTACTTC
v_call: TRBV19; j_call: TRBJ2-3; d_call: TRBD2; clone_size: NA; cdr3_aa: CASSIVGLADLTDTQYF; cdr3_nt: TGTGCCAGTAGTATAGTGGGACTAGCGGACCTCACAGATACGCAGTATTTT
v_call: TRBV6-1; j_call: TRBJ2-7; d_call: TRBD1; clone_size: many; cdr3_aa: CASKTGKNDEQYF; cdr3_nt: TGTGCCAGCAAGACAGGGAAGAATGACGAGCAGTACTTC
v_call: TRBV11-2; j_call: TRBJ2-5; d_call: NA; clone_size: many; cdr3_aa: CASSLGVGGETQYF; cdr3_nt: TGTGCCAGCAGCTTAGGAGTAGGCGGTGAGACCCAGTACTTC
v_call: TRBV7-2; j_call: TRBJ1-5; d_call: NA; clone_size: NA; cdr3_aa: CASSLTAGRSQPQHF; cdr3_nt: TGTGCCAGCAGCCTTACGGCAGGGAGGAGTCAGCCCCAGCATTTT
v_call: TRBV30; j_call: TRBJ2-2; d_call: TRBD2; clone_size: few; cdr3_aa: CAWSVTGLAGDTGELFF; cdr3_nt: TGTGCCTGGAGTGTCACAGGACTAGCGGGGGACACCGGGGAGCTGTTTTTT
v_call: TRBV6-1; j_call: TRBJ2-7; d_call: TRBD2; clone_size: many; cdr3_aa: CASRAGGGYEQYF; cdr3_nt: TGTGCCAGCAGGGCGGGAGGGGGTTACGAGCAGTACTTC
v_call: TRBV7-2; j_call: TRBJ1-2; d_call: NA; clone_size: many; cdr3_aa: CASLGTEFYGYTF; cdr3_nt: TGTGCCAGCCTGGGAACAGAATTCTATGGCTACACCTTC
v_call: TRBV28; j_call: TRBJ2-5; d_call: NA; clone_size: many; cdr3_aa: CASTSGTGAKRETQYF; cdr3_nt: TGTGCCAGCACTTCTGGGACGGGAGCAAAGCGGGAGACCCAGTACTTC
v_call: TRBV7-7; j_call: TRBJ2-5; d_call: TRBD1; clone_size: few; cdr3_aa: CASSRPGQGETQYF; cdr3_nt: TGTGCTAGCAGTCGCCCGGGACAGGGGGAGACCCAGTACTTC
v_call: TRBV3-1; j_call: TRBJ1-5; d_call: TRBD1; clone_size: many; cdr3_aa: CASNQGGINQPQHF; cdr3_nt: TGTGCCAGCAACCAGGGGGGGATCAATCAGCCCCAGCATTTT
v_call: TRBV11-2; j_call: TRBJ2-1; d_call: TRBD2; clone_size: few; cdr3_aa: CASSSPRRGGDNEQFF; cdr3_nt: TGTGCCAGCAGCTCTCCTCGGCGGGGGGGAGACAATGAGCAGTTCTTC
v_call: TRBV24-1; j_call: TRBJ1-2; d_call: TRBD1; clone_size: many; cdr3_aa: CATSDPRGTANYGYTF; cdr3_nt: TGTGCCACCAGTGATCCCCGTGGGACAGCTAACTATGGCTACACCTTC
v_call: TRBV15; j_call: TRBJ1-6; d_call: NA; clone_size: NA; cdr3_aa: CATSTSPTGANSPLHF; cdr3_nt: TGTGCCACCAGCACCAGCCCGACGGGCGCCAATTCACCCCTCCACTTT
v_call: TRBV29-1; j_call: TRBJ1-1; d_call: NA; clone_size: many; cdr3_aa: CSVRKPGRDTEAFF; cdr3_nt: TGCAGCGTCCGGAAACCAGGACGGGACACTGAAGCTTTCTTT
v_call: TRBV7-2; j_call: TRBJ2-5; d_call: TRBD2; clone_size: many; cdr3_aa: CASSLVSGRRLETQYF; cdr3_nt: TGTGCCAGCAGCTTAGTGAGCGGGAGACGCCTCGAGACCCAGTACTTC
v_call: TRBV7-9; j_call: TRBJ1-4; d_call: NA; clone_size: NA; cdr3_aa: CASSLTQGATNEKLFF; cdr3_nt: TGTGCCAGCAGCTTAACACAGGGAGCAACTAATGAAAAACTGTTTTTT
v_call: TRBV5-1; j_call: TRBJ1-3; d_call: NA; clone_size: few; cdr3_aa: CASSFGNPGSGNTIYF; cdr3_nt: TGCGCCAGCAGCTTTGGGAATCCAGGCTCTGGAAACACCATATATTTT
v_call: TRBV30; j_call: TRBJ2-7; d_call: NA; clone_size: many; cdr3_aa: CAWSVWDEQYF; cdr3_nt: TGTGCCTGGAGTGTATGGGACGAGCAGTACTTC
v_call: TRBV20-1; j_call: TRBJ2-7; d_call: NA; clone_size: many; cdr3_aa: CSALVWEQYF; cdr3_nt: TGCAGTGCGCTGGTCTGGGAGCAGTACTTC
v_call: TRBV11-3; j_call: TRBJ2-7; d_call: NA; clone_size: many; cdr3_aa: CASSSFTEVSYEQYF; cdr3_nt: TGTGCCAGCTCCTCTTTTACAGAGGTCTCCTACGAGCAGTACTTC
v_call: TRBV2; j_call: TRBJ1-5; d_call: TRBD1; clone_size: many; cdr3_aa: CASSEEGASNQPQHF; cdr3_nt: TGTGCCAGCAGTGAAGAGGGGGCGAGCAATCAGCCCCAGCATTTT
v_call: TRBV7-2; j_call: TRBJ1-3; d_call: NA; clone_size: many; cdr3_aa: CASSFRVGSGNTIYF; cdr3_nt: TGTGCCAGCAGCTTCAGGGTTGGCTCTGGAAACACCATATATTTT
v_call: TRBV27; j_call: TRBJ2-2; d_call: NA; clone_size: few; cdr3_aa: CASSFRLTDTEELFF; cdr3_nt: TGTGCCAGCAGTTTTCGGCTGACGGACACCGAGGAGCTGTTTTTT
v_call: TRBV2; j_call: TRBJ2-7; d_call: TRBD2; clone_size: NA; cdr3_aa: CASRGGTSGGVYEQYF; cdr3_nt: TGTGCCAGCAGAGGAGGGACTAGCGGGGGTGTCTACGAGCAGTACTTC
v_call: TRBV15; j_call: TRBJ1-6; d_call: NA; clone_size: few; cdr3_aa: CATSRDEHSPLHF; cdr3_nt: TGTGCCACCAGCAGAGATGAGCACTCACCCCTCCACTTT
v_call: TRBV10-2; j_call: TRBJ2-7; d_call: TRBD1; clone_size: many; cdr3_aa: CASSDEGARTYEQYF; cdr3_nt: TGCGCCAGCAGTGATGAGGGGGCCCGTACCTACGAGCAGTACTTC
v_call: TRBV29-1; j_call: TRBJ2-1; d_call: NA; clone_size: NA; cdr3_aa: CSVGEIDLRGEPYNEQFF; cdr3_nt: TGCAGCGTTGGGGAGATTGACCTCAGGGGGGAACCCTACAATGAGCAGTTCTTC
v_call: TRBV4-3; j_call: TRBJ1-2; d_call: TRBD1; clone_size: few; cdr3_aa: CASSQDNRGLAAGGYTF; cdr3_nt: TGCGCCAGCAGCCAAGATAACAGGGGGCTCGCCGCCGGTGGCTACACCTTC
v_call: TRBV4-1; j_call: TRBJ1-1; d_call: NA; clone_size: NA; cdr3_aa: CASSQLLDSEAFF; cdr3_nt: TGCGCCAGCAGCCAACTCCTGGACAGTGAAGCTTTCTTT
v_call: TRBV11-2; j_call: TRBJ2-1; d_call: NA; clone_size: few; cdr3_aa: CASSLPWRNEQFF; cdr3_nt: TGTGCCAGCAGCTTACCCTGGCGGAACGAGCAGTTCTTC
v_call: TRBV2; j_call: TRBJ1-5; d_call: NA; clone_size: many; cdr3_aa: CASRRVRDQPQHF; cdr3_nt: TGTGCCAGCAGGCGGGTCAGGGATCAGCCCCAGCATTTT
v_call: TRBV28; j_call: TRBJ1-3; d_call: NA; clone_size: many; cdr3_aa: CASSFLQGIASGNTIYF; cdr3_nt: TGTGCCAGCAGTTTCCTCCAGGGGATTGCTTCTGGAAACACCATATATTTT